Listed below are T cell receptor beta chains from one sample, sequenced in a study of early T cells in non-severe SARS-CoV-2 infection. TCRdb redid the calling of the 5' RACE reads with MiXCR, one entry per CDR3 protein. The data contain about 64,000 distinct CDR3 sequences, roughly 10% of them singletons. The material sequenced was whole blood, taken at baseline. All receptors come from an adult who was a healthcare worker with PCR-confirmed SARS-CoV-2 infection or an uninfected control (not recorded which). Each CDR3 is given with its conserved first and last residue. The D gene is left open where the match is weak. Clone size, where shown, is once, few, many, or a class for clones that have expanded.

D	V	size	J	CDR3	DNA
TRBD1	TRBV20-1	NA	TRBJ2-1	CSATDRVTYNEQFF	TGCAGTGCTACGGACAGGGTAACCTACAATGAGCAGTTCTTC
NA	TRBV5-6	NA	TRBJ2-6	CASSIGTSGANVLTF	TGTGCCAGCAGCATCGGGACCTCCGGGGCCAACGTCCTGACTTTC
NA	TRBV10-1	many	TRBJ1-5	CASSEQGYQPQHF	TGCGCCAGCAGTGAGCAGGGTTATCAGCCCCAGCATTTT
NA	TRBV7-2	NA	TRBJ2-3	CASSLGGSGRSDTQYF	TGTGCCAGCAGCTTAGGAGGCTCGGGGAGAAGCGATACGCAGTATTTT
NA	TRBV7-9	many	TRBJ2-3	CASSLGDGDTQYF	TGTGCCAGCAGCTTAGGGGACGGGGATACGCAGTATTTT
NA	TRBV20-1	many	TRBJ2-7	CSARGQVGEQYF	TGCAGTGCTAGAGGCCAGGTAGGGGAGCAGTACTTC
NA	TRBV20-1	few	TRBJ2-7	CSARWLQEGNYEQYF	TGCAGTGCTAGGTGGCTCCAGGAAGGGAACTACGAGCAGTACTTC
NA	TRBV7-2	few	TRBJ1-1	CASSSRVGGEAFF	TGTGCCAGCAGCTCCCGAGTTGGGGGTGAAGCTTTCTTT
NA	TRBV5-6	few	TRBJ1-1	CASSWGHLNTEAFF	TGTGCCAGCAGCTGGGGACACCTGAACACTGAAGCTTTCTTT
TRBD1	TRBV18	many	TRBJ2-1	CASWGQSYNEQFF	TGTGCCAGCTGGGGACAGAGCTACAATGAGCAGTTCTTC
NA	TRBV7-9	NA	TRBJ2-1	CASSHRDSSYNEQFF	TGTGCCAGCAGCCACCGGGACTCCTCCTACAATGAGCAGTTCTTC
NA	TRBV7-8	once	TRBJ2-4	CASSVTVSGTPGGIQYF	TGTGCCAGCAGCGTGACTGTCTCCGGGACCCCTGGGGGCATTCAGTACTTC
NA	TRBV20-1	NA	TRBJ2-7	CSASGATVGKNYEQYF	TGCAGTGCTAGTGGTGCTACGGTAGGGAAGAACTACGAGCAGTACTTC
TRBD1	TRBV7-2	many	TRBJ1-2	CASRPTVTGHGYTF	TGTGCCAGCAGACCCACTGTGACAGGGCATGGCTACACCTTC
NA	TRBV7-2	many	TRBJ2-2	CASSLVRGTGELFF	TGTGCCAGCAGCTTAGTACGGGGGACCGGGGAGCTGTTTTTT
NA	TRBV7-6	NA	TRBJ2-1	CASSTSHDRFSNEQFF	TGTGCCAGCAGTACCTCTCACGACAGATTTTCCAATGAGCAGTTCTTC
NA	TRBV30	few	TRBJ2-4	CAWSYPGTKNIQYF	TGTGCCTGGAGTTATCCGGGGACCAAAAACATTCAGTACTTC
NA	TRBV7-9	few	TRBJ1-1	CASSFSAGTEAFF	TGTGCCAGCAGCTTCTCAGCGGGCACTGAAGCTTTCTTT
NA	TRBV29-1	NA	TRBJ2-5	CSAARGVREETQYF	TGCAGCGCTGCCAGGGGCGTAAGAGAAGAGACCCAGTACTTC
NA	TRBV7-3	many	TRBJ2-3	CASSLDRGQDTQYF	TGTGCCAGCAGCTTAGACCGGGGCCAGGATACGCAGTATTTT
NA	TRBV5-6	NA	TRBJ1-4	CASSLTQGELFF	TGTGCCAGCAGCTTGACACAGGGAGAACTGTTTTTT
TRBD2	TRBV20-1	NA	TRBJ2-3	CSPVASGGTSTDTQYF	TGCAGCCCGGTGGCTAGCGGGGGTACTAGCACAGATACGCAGTATTTT
NA	TRBV9	many	TRBJ2-7	CASSVGLDYEQYF	TGTGCCAGCAGCGTAGGGCTTGACTACGAGCAGTACTTC
TRBD2	TRBV11-2	NA	TRBJ2-7	CASSDASGYEQYF	TGTGCCAGCAGCGACGCTAGCGGGTACGAGCAGTACTTC
NA	TRBV29-1	NA	TRBJ1-2	CSVYGANYGYTF	TGCAGCGTTTACGGAGCTAACTATGGCTACACCTTC
NA	TRBV12-3/TRBV12-4	many	TRBJ2-7	CASSNHDGSNEQYF	TGTGCCAGCAGTAACCACGACGGGAGTAACGAGCAGTACTTC
NA	TRBV12-3/TRBV12-4	NA	TRBJ2-2	CASAGGESTGELFF	TGTGCCAGTGCAGGAGGGGAATCCACCGGGGAGCTGTTTTTT
TRBD1	TRBV5-1	NA	TRBJ2-5	CASSLAGGQGETQYF	TGCGCCAGCAGCTTGGCCGGGGGACAGGGAGAGACCCAGTACTTC
NA	TRBV29-1	NA	TRBJ1-1	CSVSRGNTEAFF	TGCAGCGTTTCCAGGGGTAACACTGAAGCTTTCTTT
TRBD1	TRBV20-1	NA	TRBJ2-5	CSASSPGTGGRETQYF	TGCAGTGCTAGTTCCCCCGGGACAGGGGGCCGGGAGACCCAGTACTTC
NA	TRBV21-1	many	TRBJ2-7	CASSKVYRSVHEQYF	TGTGCCAGCAGCAAAGTGTACCGGTCGGTACACGAGCAGTACTTC
NA	TRBV27	NA	TRBJ1-6	CASTPWVGNSPLHF	TGTGCCAGCACCCCTTGGGTGGGTAATTCACCCCTCCACTTT
NA	TRBV7-6	few	TRBJ2-7	CASSLDSGEQYF	TGTGCCAGCAGCTTGGACTCGGGCGAGCAGTACTTC
TRBD1	TRBV6-1	NA	TRBJ2-5	CASSERARGQGGTQYF	TGTGCCAGCAGTGAACGAGCACGAGGACAGGGTGGGACCCAGTACTTC
NA	TRBV7-2	many	TRBJ2-5	CASSSWGRGDGETQYF	TGTGCCAGCAGCTCGTGGGGGCGTGGTGACGGCGAGACCCAGTACTTC
NA	TRBV12-3/TRBV12-4	NA	TRBJ1-2	CASSISNYGYTF	TGTGCCAGCAGCATCTCTAACTATGGCTACACCTTC